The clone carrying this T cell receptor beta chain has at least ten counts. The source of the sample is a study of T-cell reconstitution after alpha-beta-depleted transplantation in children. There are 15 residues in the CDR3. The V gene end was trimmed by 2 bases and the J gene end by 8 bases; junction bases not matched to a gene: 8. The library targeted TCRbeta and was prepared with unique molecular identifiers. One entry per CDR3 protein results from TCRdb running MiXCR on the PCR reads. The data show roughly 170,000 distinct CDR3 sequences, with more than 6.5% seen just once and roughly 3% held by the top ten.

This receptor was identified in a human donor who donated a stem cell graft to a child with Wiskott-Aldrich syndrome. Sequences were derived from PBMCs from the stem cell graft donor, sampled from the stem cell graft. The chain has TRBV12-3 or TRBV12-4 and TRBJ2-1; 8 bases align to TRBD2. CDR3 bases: TGTGCCAGCAGTTTATCTAGCGGGCCGCTGCATGAGCAGTTCTTC. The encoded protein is CASSLSSGPLHEQFF.